The source of this TCR beta chain is a study of T-cell reconstitution after alpha-beta-depleted transplantation in children (dated by TCRdb to 2016 to 2018). Some background on the complete study: The study quantitatively tracked T-cell immune reconstitution after TCRalphabeta/CD19-depleted allogeneic hematopoietic cell transplantation in children using TCR repertoire profiling.

Library construction relied on PCR. Sequencing instrument: Illumina HiSeq 2500. To normalize quantification of the TCRbeta repertoire, the TCR libraries were built with molecular barcoding that relied on unique molecular identifiers. TCRdb applied fastp at Q25 and MiXCR to the public reads, then kept only in-frame beta chains. CDR3 protein sequences are deduplicated, and each keeps its most common genes and DNA. This sample gives about 140,000 distinct CDR3 sequences in total; 7.5% to 9% of them show up just once. The top ten hold around 18% of the sample. A remark on this clonotype: Its target antigen remains unknown. The sample holds no much larger clone one base away, and base qualities are not on file.

The treatment or condition label, read with the paper, signifies: allogeneic hematopoietic cell transplantation with graft depleted of TCRalphabeta T cells and CD19 B cells. TCRalphabeta/CD19-depleted allogeneic hematopoietic cell grafts were given to the transplant recipients, all of whom were children. Overall study results and their limits: In some patients, the high TCRbeta diversity seen at day 60 was put down to recipient T cells and intrathymic progenitors that had survived conditioning. Over subsequent months, a decline in hyperexpanded clone frequencies was noted, and after one year, T-cell counts and TCRbeta diversity were mostly ascribed to newly produced T cells. The apparently early recovery of alphabetaT-cell counts about two months after transplant reportedly depended on only several hundred rapidly expanded clones that came from non-depleted graft cells.

CDR3 length: 10 amino acids, cysteine to phenylalanine. This entry keeps only the CDR3 DNA: 30 bases, framed from base 1. CDR1 and CDR2 are read off the germline V gene (reference sequence) as DFQATT and SNEGSKA. V loses 7 bases of germline sequence and J loses 4 bases, and the interval between the two ends is 6 bases. The sequences come from PBMCs, mostly from graft donor cells, collected 180 days after TCRalphabeta/CD19-depleted stem cell transplant. In this chain, TRBV20-1 is recombined with TRBJ2-3; no confident D gene assignment can be made. This TCR was recovered from a female patient aged 2-15 years who had a stem cell transplant for congenital amegakaryocytic thrombocytopenia, so the T cells may come from the graft donor. The base sequence is TGCAGTGATGGGCCAGATACGCAGTATTTT. Its translation reads: CSDGPDTQYF.